What follows is one TCR beta chain and its context. As yet, its antigen is unknown. This CDR3 is built from 16 residues. V was clipped by 2 bases and J by 4 bases, with 18 bases between them. CDR1 is MNHNS and CDR2 is SASEGT in the germline V gene. Only in-frame clones appear in the TCRdb table, and some are missing; sequencing was by immunoSEQ multiplex PCR. The sample consists of about 2.1 million clones, over 85% of them appearing once. Selected positively for CCR7 and CD45RO-negative, naive CD8 cells excluded terminally differentiated effector memory CD45RA+ cells. The data were taken from a study of shared clonotypes between healthy human individuals. Study-level results: Only a few donors were included, so the genetic and exposure-history diversity represented was limited.

This rearrangement joins TRBV6-1 to TRBJ2-7; D not certain. The specimen was naive CD8+ T cells from PBMCs. This TCR derives from a man aged 18 to 29 in good health. Some clones in this sample may be carry-over from other donors' samples. CDR3 region: CASSELVGDLLYEQYF. The CDR3 DNA is TGTGCCAGCAGTGAATTAGTTGGGGATTTACTATACGAGCAGTACTTC.